This T cell receptor beta chain was obtained from a study of a mutant IDH1 vaccine in newly diagnosed glioma. Study-level information: Eight vaccine doses were administered to patients at weeks 1, 3, 5, 7, 11, 15, 19 and 23. Beginning 4-6 weeks after radiotherapy alone, or with temozolomide cycles, vaccination took place. Most had both radiotherapy and temozolomide beforehand; others had only one.

Assay used: immunoSEQ multiplex PCR; TCRdb lists only in-frame clones, some missing. The sample shows roughly 130,000 clones, roughly 75% of them seen only once. The time point here: week 11, during vaccination. Each dose delivered 300 ug of mutant IDH1 20-mer peptide subcutaneously with imiquimod. Trimming stripped 3 bases from V and 5 bases from J, with 17 bases between. Germline CDR1 is MNHEY and CDR2 is SMNVEV (reference sequence). The CDR3 is made up of 15 amino acids. Study results and caveats: Immune responses induced by vaccination arose in 90% to 95% of the patients.

About this clone: The target antigen is unknown.

The sample was PBMCs, taken from a glioma patient whose treatment included an IDH1 peptide vaccine. The sequence came from a middle-aged man with glioma. The V gene is TRBV27, the J gene TRBJ2-7; no reliable D call. The CDR3 here is CASSFEPAKFNEQYF. The CDR3 nucleotides are TGTGCCAGCAGTTTCGAACCTGCAAAGTTTAACGAGCAGTACTTC.